Listed here is a single TCR beta chain. Its antigen specificity is not known. No clone much larger than this one lies a single base away; base qualities are absent. The sample contains more than one DNA sequence encoding this CDR3. Using the deep immunoSEQ assay, TCR CDR3 regions were amplified from genomic DNA by multiplex PCR. For each cell subset, the extracted genomic DNA was distributed evenly across all wells of several immunoSEQ 96-well plates, and each plate served as one replicate. Each replicate PCR for sorted subsets received around 0.2 ug genomic DNA, equal to 28,000 or so T cell genomes. Purified libraries were measured with a Qubit 3.0 fluorometer, size-checked on a Bioanalyzer 2100, and measured again with the KAPA Library Quantification kit. Each immunoSEQ 96-well plate was sequenced on its own single-read 150-cycle Illumina NextSeq 550 flow cell. For the original study's pipeline: Because the immunoSEQ output held only junctional sequences and lacked quality scores, the filtering could not match the filtering applied to full-length reads. To assign V/J genes and CDR3, sequences were annotated using PyIR, a Python wrapper for IgBLAST v1.9, with IMGT germline references. Reads with weak V/J assignments (E-value above 1e-6), missing CDR3, stop codons, out-of-frame junctions, or ambiguous translated residues were removed. V3J clonotypes were defined as sequences sharing an identical inferred V gene, J gene, and CDR3 amino acid sequence. Percentage overlap between repertoires was calculated by dividing the number of shared unique clonotypes by the size of the smaller repertoire. RTK rarefaction, the Chao1 estimator, and Recon v2.1 estimates of unobserved clonotypes were used to assess repertoire richness. Generation probabilities were computed with OLGA for all TCRbeta clonotypes obtained by the gDNA method from several donors. Entries here come from immuneACCESS through TCRdb and include only in-frame sequences with V and J called. Some clones fail to appear in such tables; in the studies checked, an unresolved V gene covers under half of the shortfall, and the cause of the remainder is unknown. V, J and clone size were drawn from that table, and D and trimming were deduced from the DNA. The sample records 2 million to 2.5 million clones, approximately 94% of which are singletons. Less than 0.15% of the sample comes from the top ten.

The data were obtained in a study of shared clonotypes between healthy human individuals (dated by TCRdb to 2020 to 2022). With respect to the entire study: Three men and a couple of women, aged 18 to 49 years, made up the cohort. For each donor, three plates each were used for CD4 naive and CD4 memory, two plates were used for CD8 naive, and one plate was used for CD8 memory. Blood TCR repertoires of roughly 5 healthy adults were deeply sequenced to estimate repertoire size and the extent of clonotype sharing between individuals. To increase sequencing depth and limit assay-specific biases, TCR repertoire library preparation and sequencing were carried out by different laboratories using diverse techniques. Each donor's leukapheresis produced roughly between roughly 0.9 and 9 billion PBMCs.

What the authors observed across the whole study: Across several donors, roughly 5.4% of naive CD4, 3% to 3.5% of naive CD8, approximately 2.5% of memory CD4, and under 0.45% of memory CD8 clonotypes were shared. Based on pairwise subsampling, the degree of clonotype sharing among donors was expected to be affected by sequencing depth. Estimated clonotype richness was generally larger for naive than for memory subsets. Rarefaction of sorted-subset datasets indicated incomplete sequencing despite the large sequencing depth. Clonotypes shared by all four sorted-subset donors showed higher generation probabilities than non-shared clonotypes. Only blood was sampled, and tissue TCR repertoires likely differ from those in blood. Because the study included a small number of donors, the genetic and exposure-history diversity represented was limited.

The donors were healthy, HIV-negative adults who had no recently reported acute infections or vaccinations. Every donor was a Caucasian adult living in Nashville, Tennessee, USA. CD4+ T cells were enriched through magnetic negative selection, after which naive cells were positively selected on CD45RA and the remaining negative fraction served as the memory subset. Blood was collected by leukapheresis, and PBMCs were isolated by Ficoll-Histopaque density gradient centrifugation and then cryopreserved in liquid nitrogen vapor phase. Purity and quantity of every magnetically sorted T cell population were checked by analytical flow cytometry. Genomic DNA was isolated from every sorted fraction and measured by UV absorbance on a Nanodrop 2000c. The CDR3 runs 16 amino acids, cysteine and phenylalanine included. The sequence is cut down to CDR3 DNA, 48 bases in frame from base 1. As encoded in the germline V gene (reference sequence), CDR1 is SGHNT while CDR2 is YYREEE. V has 4 bases trimmed and J has 1 base trimmed; junction bases matching no gene number 4.

The receptor was isolated from a man in his late teens or twenties in good health. The source material was naive CD4+ T cells sorted from blood. In the paper's terms, the cell subset or site label means: CD45RA+ positively selected. The rearranged chain carries TRBV5-4 and TRBJ2-2; 10 junctional bases match TRBD2. The CDR3 protein: CASSPRTSGNTGELFF. The sequenced DNA is TGTGCCAGCAGCCCCCGGACTAGCGGGAACACCGGGGAGCTGTTTTTT.